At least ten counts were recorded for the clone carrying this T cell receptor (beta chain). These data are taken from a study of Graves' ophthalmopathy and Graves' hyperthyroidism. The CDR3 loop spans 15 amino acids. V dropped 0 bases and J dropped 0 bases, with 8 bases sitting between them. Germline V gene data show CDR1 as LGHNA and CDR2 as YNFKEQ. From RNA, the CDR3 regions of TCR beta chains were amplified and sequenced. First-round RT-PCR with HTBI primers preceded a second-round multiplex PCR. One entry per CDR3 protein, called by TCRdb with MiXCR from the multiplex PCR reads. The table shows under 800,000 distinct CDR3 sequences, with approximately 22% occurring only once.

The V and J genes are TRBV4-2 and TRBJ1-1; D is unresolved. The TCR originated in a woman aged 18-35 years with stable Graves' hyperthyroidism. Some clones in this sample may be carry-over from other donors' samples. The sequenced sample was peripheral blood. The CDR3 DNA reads TGTGCCAGCAGCCAAGAGAGGGCGATGAACACTGAAGCTTTCTTT. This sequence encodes CASSQERAMNTEAFF.